What follows are 26 T cell receptor beta chains derived from one specimen sequenced in a study of beta chain features in type 1 diabetes listed by TCRdb under 2018. The library was generated by the immunoSEQ multiplex PCR assay. The entire isolated RNA was reverse transcribed using the High Capacity cDNA Reverse Transcription Kit, and thus expressed TCRB transcripts were sequenced. Entries here come from immuneACCESS through TCRdb and include only in-frame sequences with V and J called. Some clones fail to appear in such tables; in the studies checked, an unresolved V gene covers under half of the shortfall, and the cause of the remainder is unknown. The sample has approximately 200,000 clones on record, about 9.3% of them singletons. The top ten clonotypes cover approximately 0.035% of the sample. The sequenced material came from naive CD4+ T cells from blood. The cell subset or site label for this specimen denotes: true naive CD4+ T cells. These TCRs come from a woman between 18 and 29 years old in good health.

The rearrangement joins TRBV27 to TRBJ1-1; weak D call: TRBD1 (6 bases). CDR3 length: 13 residues. CDR1 and CDR2 (germline): MNHEY, SMNVEV (reference sequence). Trimming removed 6 bases from V and 5 bases from J, with 13 bases in between. The CDR3 nucleotides are TGTGCCAGCAGCGGGACACCCAGGACTGAAGCTTTCTTT. Translated, it gives CASSGTPRTEAFF.

This clone was observed a handful of times. The chain links TRBV2 to TRBJ2-7; 8 bases agree with TRBD2. The CDR3 is 15 residues long. V was clipped by 3 bases and J by 3 bases; unmatched bases: 7. The germline V gene encodes CDR1 SNHLY and CDR2 FYNNEI. The CDR3 coding sequence is TGTGCCAGCAGTGATGCGCGGGGGGTAGGCTACGAGCAGTACTTC. Its translation is CASSDARGVGYEQYF. Filled out from reference TRBV2 and TRBJ2-7, the complete variable domain reads EPEVTQTPSHQVTQMGQEVILRCVPISNHLYFYWYRQILGQKVEFLVSFYNNEISEKSEIFDDQFSVERPDGSNFTLKIRSTKLEDSAMYFCASSDARGVGYEQYFGPGTRLTVT.

The CDR3 sequence is CASSPTSGNYQETQYF. CDR3 bases: TGTGCCAGCAGCCCGACTAGCGGAAACTACCAAGAGACCCAGTACTTC. This sequence joins TRBV5-4 and TRBJ2-5, with 9 bases that match TRBD2. Losses at the gene ends were 4 bases for V and 0 bases for J; bases not matched to a gene: 7. Germline V gene data show CDR1 as SGHNT and CDR2 as YYREEE (reference sequence). The length of the CDR3 is 16 residues.

The J gene is TRBJ2-1, the V gene TRBV18; D is perhaps TRBD1 (5 bases). Germline V gene lookup returns CDR1 KGHSH and CDR2 LQKENI. V lost 2 bases, J lost 4 bases, and 12 bases lay in between. CDR3 size: 15 residues. In nucleotides, the CDR3 is TGTGCCAGCTCACCATACAGGAAAGATTACAATGAGCAGTTCTTC. Translating gives CASSPYRKDYNEQFF.

This clone was seen a handful of times. This CDR3 reads CASSRTGLREKLFF. The CDR3 DNA is TGTGCCAGCAGCAGGACAGGGCTAAGGGAAAAACTGTTTTTT. The chain employs TRBV5-6 and TRBJ1-4; 8 bases map to TRBD1. The germline CDR1 and CDR2 sequences are SGHDT and YYEEEE. The CDR3 has 14 amino acids. The J segment lost 8 bases and the V segment lost 4 bases, leaving 7 bases of the junction unmatched.

In its sample, this clone was seen a few times. The rearrangement links TRBV5-1 to TRBJ2-7; a possible D gene is TRBD1 (6 bases). Germline lookup yields CDR1 SGHRS and CDR2 YFSETQ. Trimming cost V 0 bases and J 4 bases, with 14 bases left between them. This CDR3 spans 15 amino acids. Here the CDR3 reads CASSLVLDRPYEQYF. CDR3 nucleotides: TGCGCCAGCAGCTTGGTCCTGGACAGACCTTACGAGCAGTACTTC.

This clone was seen more than once but under ten times. The gene calls are TRBV19 and TRBJ2-1, with a tentative D call TRBD1 (5 bases). V lost 8 bases and J 9 bases, leaving 11 bases between the germline ends. The CDR3 is 11 amino acids. Germline CDR1 and CDR2: LNHDA and SQIVND (reference sequence). The CDR3 DNA sequence: TGTGCCAGTTATCATAGGGGTGAGCAGTTCTTC. Encoded protein: CASYHRGEQFF.

The J gene is TRBJ2-6, the V gene TRBV2; maybe TRBD1 (6 bases). The V and J ends lost 6 bases and 1 base respectively, with 13 bases between them. The CDR3 spans 16 residues. CDR1 SNHLY and CDR2 FYNNEI come from the germline V gene. As DNA, the CDR3 is TGTGCCAGCAGCCAGACAGGCCAATCTGGGGCCAACGTCCTGACTTTC. Translating gives CASSQTGQSGANVLTF.

This clone has a handful of counts. V and J are TRBV18 and TRBJ1-1; D is possibly TRBD1 (5 bases). V was clipped by 4 bases and J by 0 bases, with 6 bases between them. The length of the CDR3 is 13 residues. The germline V gene encodes CDR1 KGHSH and CDR2 LQKENI. CDR3 coding DNA: TGTGCCAGCTCACAGGGGATGAACACTGAAGCTTTCTTT. It yields the protein CASSQGMNTEAFF.

This clone was recorded a few times. V and J are TRBV5-4 and TRBJ2-1; 7 bases fit TRBD2. Unmatched junction bases numbered 8, after V lost 4 bases and J lost 4 bases. Looked up from germline, CDR1 is SGHNT and CDR2 is YYREEE (reference sequence). The CDR3 totals 15 residues. The CDR3 coding sequence is TGTGCCAGCAGCCCGGTGGCGGGAGAGTACAATGAGCAGTTCTTC. It encodes CASSPVAGEYNEQFF.

The rearrangement uses TRBV6-1 and TRBJ2-7, with D possibly matching TRBD2 (6 bases). The CDR3 runs to 14 residues. Trimming took off 5 bases at V and 0 bases at J, with 11 bases between the two ends. Germline V gene lookup returns CDR1 MNHNS and CDR2 SASEGT. The CDR3 reads CASSPRDSSYEQYF. The DNA of the CDR3 is TGTGCCAGCAGTCCCCGGGACTCCTCCTACGAGCAGTACTTC.

The chain has TRBV27 and TRBJ2-7; D perhaps matches TRBD1 (5 bases). Trimming left V 6 bases short and J 1 base short, with 10 bases between. The CDR3 has 13 residues. CDR1 is MNHEY and CDR2 is SMNVEV in the germline V gene (reference sequence). CDR3 sequence: CASSPTVSYEQYF. DNA for the CDR3: TGTGCCAGCAGCCCGACAGTTTCCTACGAGCAGTACTTC.

In this sample, this clone turned up a few times. The chain joins TRBV30 to TRBJ2-3; no definite D call. CDR1 and CDR2 from the germline V gene are GTSNPN and SVGIG (reference sequence). The CDR3 contains 13 residues. The V gene lost 3 bases and the J gene lost 4 bases, with 11 bases spanning the gap. The CDR3 DNA is TGTGCCTGGAGCGGCGGCCTCGCAGATACGCAGTATTTT. It encodes CAWSGGLADTQYF.

This clone was seen a single time. The V gene is TRBV6-5, the J gene TRBJ2-7; 9 bases map to TRBD2. After removal of 7 bases from V and 2 bases from J, the junction contained 6 bases not matched to a gene. From germline, CDR1 is MNHEY and CDR2 SVGAGI. The CDR3 is 14 residues long. The CDR3 DNA is TGTGCCAGCACCTTAGCGGGGGATACCTACGAGCAGTACTTC. Translating gives CASTLAGDTYEQYF.

This clone was seen a few times. The chain employs TRBV6-6 and TRBJ1-1; tentative D call: TRBD1 (6 bases). Trimming took off 5 bases at V and 4 bases at J, with 11 bases between the two ends. The V gene's germline CDR1 is MNHNY and CDR2 SVGAGI (reference sequence). CDR3 length equals 13 residues. CDR3 sequence (DNA): TGTGCCAGCAGTGAGGACAGTTCCACTGAAGCTTTCTTT. Its translation: CASSEDSSTEAFF.

This clone has only a few counts. The chain recombines TRBV7-6 with TRBJ2-5; D might be TRBD2 (7 bases). Deletions cut 5 bases from V and 4 bases from J, with 14 bases between. CDR3 length: 14 residues. The germline gives CDR1 SGHVS, CDR2 FNYEAQ. CDR3 sequence: CASSRHREGETQYF. The CDR3 bases are TGTGCCAGCAGCCGGCACAGGGAGGGAGAGACCCAGTACTTC.

The chain is built from TRBV6-1 and TRBJ2-5; D is perhaps TRBD1 (5 bases). V was trimmed by 4 bases and J by 10 bases, leaving 19 bases between them. Per the germline V gene, CDR1 is MNHNS and CDR2 is SASEGT. The CDR3 runs 14 residues. The CDR3 reads CASSGGWGSKDQYF. CDR3 DNA: TGTGCCAGCAGTGGGGGCTGGGGTAGCAAGGACCAGTACTTC.

The chain carries TRBV5-4 and TRBJ2-5; 13 bases fit TRBD2. CDR1 SGHNT and CDR2 YYREEE come from the germline V gene (reference sequence). J lost 2 bases, V lost 4 bases, and 8 bases had no gene match. There are 17 residues in the CDR3. CDR3 sequence (DNA): TGTGCCAGCAGCCCACCGGGACTAGCGGGGCAGCAAGAGACCCAGTACTTC. Translated: CASSPPGLAGQQETQYF.

This clone was counted many times. V usage is TRBV29-1 and J usage is TRBJ2-1, with unresolved D. There are 10 residues in the CDR3. Germline CDR1 reads SQVTM; CDR2 reads ANQGSEA. Trimming removed 6 bases at V and 8 bases at J, with 8 bases between. CDR3 amino acids: CSVGSYEQFF. DNA of the CDR3: TGCAGCGTGGGCTCGTATGAGCAGTTCTTC.

This clone was recorded a few times. J is TRBJ1-4 and V is TRBV5-4; a weak D match, TRBD1 (6 bases). The CDR3 runs 14 residues. V dropped 0 bases and J dropped 7 bases, with 10 bases sitting between them. Germline loops: CDR1 SGHNT, CDR2 YYREEE (reference sequence). The CDR3 protein is CASSLELRGEKLFF. DNA of the CDR3: TGTGCCAGCAGCTTGGAGCTCAGGGGTGAAAAACTGTTTTTT.

The chain is built from TRBV7-6 and TRBJ2-1; TRBD2 agrees at 9 bases. From germline, CDR1 is SGHVS and CDR2 FNYEAQ. Trimming removed 3 bases from V and 4 bases from J; junction bases left unmatched: 7. This CDR3 has 16 residues. CDR3 residues: CASSFYSGRGYNEQFF. The CDR3 DNA reads as TGTGCCAGCAGCTTCTATAGCGGGAGAGGATACAATGAGCAGTTCTTC.

This clone was seen more than once but under ten times. This rearrangement joins TRBV5-1 to TRBJ1-1; 8 nucleotides agree with TRBD1. The CDR3 runs to 14 residues. Germline V CDR1 and CDR2: SGHRS, YFSETQ. V shed 3 bases, J shed 5 bases, and the junction held 6 bases outside the gene matches. This chain's CDR3 is CASSWGQVETEAFF. The CDR3 DNA reads TGCGCCAGCAGCTGGGGACAGGTGGAAACTGAAGCTTTCTTT.

This clone occurred a few times. The gene calls are TRBV5-1 and TRBJ2-6; possibly TRBD1 for D (6 bases). Germline V gives CDR1 SGHRS, CDR2 YFSETQ. The CDR3 extends over 16 amino acids. V was shortened by 0 bases and J by 1 base, with 8 bases between the two germline ends. CDR3 region: CASSLGQGSGANVLTF. The CDR3 DNA is TGCGCCAGCAGCTTGGGGCAGGGGTCTGGGGCCAACGTCCTGACTTTC.

This clone was picked up many times. This chain links TRBV14 with TRBJ2-1; no definite D call. Germline V gene data show CDR1 as SGHDN and CDR2 as FVKESK. The CDR3 contains 13 residues. V was clipped by 1 base and J by 9 bases, with 10 bases between them. CDR3 amino acids: CASSQVRRGEQFF. For the CDR3, the DNA is TGTGCCAGCAGCCAAGTTAGACGCGGTGAGCAGTTCTTC. The entire variable domain, with the rest obtained from reference TRBV14 and TRBJ2-1, is as follows: EAGVTQFPSHSVIEKGQTVTLRCDPISGHDNLYWYRRVMGKEIKFLLHFVKESKQDESGMPNNRFLAERTGGTYSTLKVQPAELEDSGVYFCASSQVRRGEQFFGPGTRLTVL.

This clone was observed a few times. The chain employs TRBV5-6 and TRBJ2-3; D is possibly TRBD1 (6 bases). The CDR3 is made up of 17 amino acids. The germline V and J ends were trimmed by 1 base and 4 bases, with 19 bases remaining between them. Germline V gene data show CDR1 as SGHDT and CDR2 as YYEEEE. The CDR3 sequence: CASSLFNREISPDTQYF. The CDR3 DNA sequence: TGTGCCAGCAGCTTGTTTAACAGGGAGATTTCTCCAGATACGCAGTATTTT.

In this sample, this clone turned up a few times. The CDR3 nucleotides are TGTGCCAGCTCACCTGGACAGCCTCCCTACAATGAGCAGTTCTTC. It yields the protein CASSPGQPPYNEQFF. This chain connects TRBV18 to TRBJ2-1, with a tentative D call TRBD1 (6 bases). Trimming stripped 3 bases from V and 2 bases from J, with 11 bases between. CDR3 length: 15 amino acids. CDR1 KGHSH and CDR2 LQKENI come from the germline V gene. The full variable domain, in which reference TRBV18 and TRBJ2-1 provide the parts outside the CDR3, is NAGVMQNPRHLVRRRGQEARLRCSPMKGHSHVYWYRQLPEEGLKFMVYLQKENIIDESGMPKERFSAEFPKEGPSILRIQQVVRGDSAAYFCASSPGQPPYNEQFFGPGTRLTVL.